The next 32 T cell receptor beta chains were all read from a single sample in a study of vaccination and CD4 T cells after COVID-19. Treatment described: approximately 11-day PBMC culture with coronavirus spike peptide pools or control peptides (ViraFEST assay). An Oncomine TCR Beta short-read assay was used to sequence the DNA from cultured CD4+ T cells. TCRdb re-called the PCR reads with MiXCR, one entry per CDR3 protein. Of 17,000 or so distinct CDR3 sequences in the sample, under 45% were seen once. The antigens of these receptors remain unknown. The specimen comprised CD4+ T cells from blood, cultured in vitro, sampled before SARS-CoV-2 vaccination. The receptor set was obtained from a human donor who had recovered from COVID-19.

This clonotype was detected a few times. The chain couples TRBV20-1 to TRBJ2-7; no clear D. Germline assignment: CDR1 DFQATT and CDR2 SNEGSKA (reference sequence). With 2 bases removed from V and 4 bases from J, the gap between germline ends came to 9 bases. The CDR3 runs to 12 residues. CDR3 region: CSARRDLYEQYF. The CDR3 coding sequence is TGCAGTGCTAGACGTGACTTATACGAGCAGTACTTC.

As to this clonotype: A junction boundary mismatches the germline segment, possibly from a read error. V is TRBV12-3 or TRBV12-4 and J is TRBJ1-2, with D possibly TRBD1 on 5 matching bases. CDR3 size: 12 residues. The CDR3 DNA sequence: TGTGCCAGCAGTTTAGCGGTGGGGACCCGTTCCTTC. Protein: CASSLAVGTRSF.

This clonotype was found a few times. The rearrangement uses TRBV7-2 and TRBJ1-1; D unresolved. Germline loops: CDR1 SGHTA, CDR2 FQGNSA. Trimming pared 6 bases from V and 7 bases from J, leaving 12 bases between. The CDR3 is 12 amino acids. CDR3 protein: CASRVGQSEAFF. DNA for the CDR3: TGTGCCAGCAGAGTAGGGCAGAGTGAAGCTTTCTTT.

This chain joins TRBV30 and TRBJ1-5, with D unresolved. The V and J ends lost 1 base and 7 bases respectively, with 8 bases between them. Germline lookup yields CDR1 GTSNPN and CDR2 SVGIG (reference sequence). This CDR3 is 12 amino acids long. The CDR3 DNA follows: TGTGCCTGGAGTGGAGGGAGCCAGCCCCAGCATTTT. This translates into CAWSGGSQPQHF.

This clonotype turned up a few times. Here the CDR3 DNA reads TGTGCCAGCAGCTTAGGGGACAGCACCGGGGAGCTGTTTTTT. Its protein is CASSLGDSTGELFF. The chain is built from TRBV7-6 and TRBJ2-2; TRBD1 agrees at 7 bases. From germline, CDR1 is SGHVS and CDR2 FNYEAQ. J gave up 4 bases and V 1 base, and 0 bases lay outside the gene matches. The CDR3 is 14 amino acids.

This sequence joins TRBV9 and TRBJ2-3; D gene uncertain. This CDR3 is 15 amino acids long. Trimming stripped 0 bases from V and 3 bases from J, with 11 bases between. Germline V lookup: CDR1 SGDLS, CDR2 YYNGEE. The CDR3 loop is CASSVESVGTDTQYF. CDR3 DNA: TGTGCCAGCAGCGTAGAGTCGGTCGGAACAGATACGCAGTATTTT.

The V call is TRBV7-3, the J call TRBJ2-3; no definite D call. This CDR3 contains 13 residues. CDR1 is SGHTA and CDR2 is FQGTGA in the germline V gene. V dropped 5 bases and J dropped 5 bases, with 11 bases sitting between them. The CDR3 loop is CASSPSAQDTQYF. The DNA for the CDR3 is TGTGCCAGCAGCCCCTCCGCTCAAGATACGCAGTATTTT.

The chain recombines TRBV4-3 with TRBJ2-3; 8 positions agree with TRBD1. The V and J ends lost 4 bases and 0 bases, in that order; junction bases with no gene match: 9. CDR1 is LGHNA, CDR2 YSLEER, per germline. The CDR3 spans 17 residues. The chain's CDR3 is CASSLNAGTGSTDTQYF. The DNA for the CDR3 is TGCGCCAGCAGCCTGAACGCCGGGACAGGTAGCACAGATACGCAGTATTTT.

The V and J genes are TRBV19 and TRBJ1-5; tentatively, D is TRBD1 (5 bases). Germline-derived CDR1 and CDR2 are LNHDA and SQIVND (reference sequence). This CDR3 region has 13 residues. V was cut by 5 bases and J by 4 bases, with 9 bases left in between. CDR3 residues: CASSGDLNQPQHF. CDR3 DNA sequence: TGTGCCAGTAGTGGGGACTTAAATCAGCCCCAGCATTTT.

This clonotype has just a few counts. A read error may produce the germline difference seen at one junction end. The chain carries TRBV10-3 and TRBJ1-2; D ambiguous. CDR3 length equals 11 residues. CDR1 ENHRY and CDR2 SYGVKD come from the germline V gene. CDR3 DNA sequence: TGTGCCATCAGCGAGTTGGCGGGCTACACCTTC. This encodes CAISELAGYTF.

The V and J genes are TRBV5-1 and TRBJ2-7, with TRBD2 matching 7 bases. Germline CDR1 and CDR2: SGHRS and YFSETQ. V shed 5 bases and J 1 base; nucleotides not matched to a gene: 6. The length of the CDR3 is 14 residues. CDR3 loop: CASRQERGSYEQYF. The CDR3 nucleotides read TGCGCCAGCAGACAGGAGCGGGGATCCTACGAGCAGTACTTC.

This clonotype was counted a few times. The chain has TRBV11-3 and TRBJ1-2; D remains unclear. Germline CDR1 and CDR2: SGHNT and YENEEA. CDR3 length equals 12 residues. V lost 5 bases, J lost 5 bases, and 9 bases lay in between. CDR3 amino acids: CASSARAYGYTF. The CDR3 bases are TGTGCCAGCAGCGCGAGAGCTTATGGCTACACCTTC.

This clonotype was recorded a few times. This sequence joins TRBV28 and TRBJ1-2; 7 nucleotides line up with TRBD1. Germline lookup yields CDR1 MDHEN and CDR2 SYDVKM. The CDR3 runs to 16 residues. The junction had 15 bases not matched to a gene; V was cut back by 6 bases and J by 5 bases. As DNA, the CDR3 is TGTGCCAGCAGAACCGCTGAGGGGGCCATCCGATATGGCTACACCTTC. This encodes CASRTAEGAIRYGYTF.

V gene TRBV19 combines with J gene TRBJ1-6; D is undetermined. Trimming shortened V by 6 bases and J by 10 bases, and 19 bases separated the two germline ends. This CDR3 has 15 residues. Germline assignment: CDR1 LNHDA and CDR2 SQIVND (reference sequence). The CDR3 nucleotides are TGTGCCAGTAGCCTGCCGAGCGTCGAAGGGTCACCCCTCCACTTT. Encoded protein: CASSLPSVEGSPLHF.

This sequence joins TRBV25-1 and TRBJ1-1; no firm D call. This CDR3 is built from 13 residues. Germline V lookup: CDR1 MGHDK, CDR2 SYGVNS. The V gene lost 0 bases and the J gene lost 3 bases, with 5 bases spanning the gap. The CDR3 sequence: CASSEYRDTEAFF. The DNA for the CDR3 is TGTGCCAGCAGTGAATACCGGGACACTGAAGCTTTCTTT.

This clonotype came up once. V is TRBV10-3 and J is TRBJ2-2, with D tentatively TRBD1 (6 bases). Looked up from germline, CDR1 is ENHRY and CDR2 is SYGVKD. The CDR3 length is 16 residues. V lost 4 bases and J lost 0, with 12 bases in between. The CDR3 DNA reads TGTGCCATCAGTGGGACAGAGGGGTCGAACACCGGGGAGCTGTTTTTT. This translates into CAISGTEGSNTGELFF.

The chain uses TRBV7-2 and TRBJ1-4; perhaps TRBD1 as D (6 bases). CDR1 is SGHTA and CDR2 is FQGNSA in the germline V gene. The CDR3 runs 15 residues. Trimming left V 5 bases short and J 7 bases short, with 17 bases between. CDR3 region: CASSRGDLGGEKLFF. CDR3 in DNA: TGTGCCAGCAGCCGGGGGGACCTAGGGGGTGAAAAACTGTTTTTT.

This rearrangement joins TRBV20-1 to TRBJ2-3; D gene unclear. The CDR3 contains 16 residues. Germline V CDR1 and CDR2: DFQATT, SNEGSKA (reference sequence). V lost 2 bases and J lost 2, with 17 bases in between. CDR3 DNA sequence: TGCAGTGCTAGACAAATAGTGGCACTACTCACAGATACGCAGTATTTT. As protein: CSARQIVALLTDTQYF.

The chain combines TRBV19 with TRBJ1-1; D gene ambiguous. V lost 6 bases to trimming and J lost 0 bases, with 8 bases between them. The germline CDR1 and CDR2 sequences are LNHDA and SQIVND (reference sequence). The CDR3 totals 13 residues. CDR3 sequence reads: CASSQTMNTEAFF. The CDR3 nucleotides read TGTGCCAGTAGCCAAACAATGAACACTGAAGCTTTCTTT.

This clonotype was detected a few times. The chain couples TRBV27 to TRBJ1-2, with D unclear. The germline CDR1 and CDR2 sequences are MNHEY and SMNVEV (reference sequence). Trimming stripped 3 bases from V and 2 bases from J, with 7 bases between. The CDR3 extends over 13 amino acids. The CDR3, as DNA: TGTGCCAGCAGTTTTGGGTGGAACTATGGCTACACCTTC. Protein: CASSFGWNYGYTF.

The gene calls are TRBV5-4 and TRBJ2-6, with D perhaps TRBD1 or TRBD2 (7 bases each). Trimming took off 4 bases at V and 2 bases at J, with 19 bases between the two ends. CDR3 length: 18 residues. Germline V gene lookup returns CDR1 SGHNT and CDR2 YYREEE (reference sequence). CDR3 protein: CASSVAGGGRPGANVLTF. CDR3 bases: TGTGCCAGCAGCGTCGCAGGGGGGGGTCGCCCTGGGGCCAACGTCCTGACTTTC.

The gene calls are TRBV5-4 and TRBJ2-2, with D possibly TRBD2 on 6 matching bases. The ends were cut back, 0 bases at V and 6 bases at J, with 18 bases in the middle. From germline, CDR1 is SGHNT and CDR2 YYREEE (reference sequence). This CDR3 has 17 residues. The CDR3 nucleotides are TGTGCCAGCAGCTTGGAGGGTAGCGGAGGGAATGCCGGGGAGCTGTTTTTT. It encodes CASSLEGSGGNAGELFF.

This chain connects TRBV5-1 to TRBJ2-2; TRBD2 agrees at 10 bases. In germline, CDR1 is SGHRS, CDR2 YFSETQ. J was trimmed by 1 base and V by 9 bases; bases with no gene match: 3. The CDR3 has 14 amino acids. CDR3 nucleotide sequence: TGCGCCACCGCTAGCGGGGGGAACACCGGGGAGCTGTTTTTT. Translation: CATASGGNTGELFF. Using reference TRBV5-1 and TRBJ2-2 for the parts outside the CDR3, the full variable domain is KAGVTQTPRYLIKTRGQQVTLSCSPISGHRSVSWYQQTPGQGLQFLFEYFSETQRNKGNFPGRFSGRQFSNSRSEMNVSTLELGDSALYLCATASGGNTGELFFGEGSRLTVL.

This chain links TRBV6-2 or TRBV6-3 with TRBJ2-1; no definite D call. CDR1 MNHEY and CDR2 SVGEGT come from the germline V gene. Trimming removed 2 bases from V and 5 bases from J, with 13 bases in between. This CDR3 is built from 15 residues. CDR3 coding DNA: TGTGCCAGCAGTTACCGCCCAACGTCAGACAATGAGCAGTTCTTC. Translation: CASSYRPTSDNEQFF.

This clonotype is medium-sized. V gene TRBV5-1 combines with J gene TRBJ1-1; a possible D gene is TRBD1 (5 bases). This CDR3 has 15 residues. Trimming removed 3 bases from V and 1 base from J, with 13 bases in between. Germline V gene lookup returns CDR1 SGHRS and CDR2 YFSETQ. The CDR3 protein is CASSSATVKNTEAFF. In nucleotides, the CDR3 is TGCGCCAGCAGCTCTGCGACAGTAAAGAACACTGAAGCTTTCTTT.

The chain is built from TRBV12-3 or TRBV12-4 and TRBJ1-5, with D perhaps matching TRBD1 (5 bases). This CDR3 contains 12 residues. Trimming took off 8 bases at V and 5 bases at J, with 10 bases between the two ends. The CDR3 DNA sequence: TGTGCCAGCGGAACAGGAGATCAGCCCCAGCATTTT. It translates to CASGTGDQPQHF.

The genes are TRBV7-2 and TRBJ2-2; no clear D gene. Germline V gene sequence: CDR1 SGHTA, CDR2 FQGNSA. Trimming removed 8 bases at V and 8 bases at J, with 24 bases between. The CDR3 spans 16 residues. The DNA of the CDR3 is TGTGCCAGCTGTTCAATAAGTACCCTTTTGGGAGGGGAGCTGTTTTTT. It yields the protein CASCSISTLLGGELFF.

This clonotype appeared a few times. The CDR3 protein is CASSEEVRNQPQHF. CDR3 coding DNA: TGTGCCAGCAGTGAAGAGGTTCGCAATCAGCCCCAGCATTTT. The V and J genes are TRBV2 and TRBJ1-5; no clear D gene. The CDR3 loop spans 14 amino acids. CDR1 SNHLY and CDR2 FYNNEI come from the germline V gene. V dropped 1 base and J dropped 2 bases, with 6 bases sitting between them.

The CDR3 DNA follows: TGTGCCAGTAGTATACGACGACCAGGGACTAGCGGGGGGGCGACAGATACGCAGTATTTT. Its translation: CASSIRRPGTSGGATDTQYF. The V gene is TRBV19, the J gene TRBJ2-3; 16 bases line up with TRBD2. The V gene's germline CDR1 is LNHDA and CDR2 SQIVND (reference sequence). V lost 2 bases to trimming and J lost 3 bases; unmatched junction nucleotides: 11. The CDR3 is 20 amino acids.

This clonotype has just a few counts. This sequence joins TRBV20-1 and TRBJ2-5; possible D gene TRBD2, 5 bases. The V end lost 0 bases, the J end lost 9 bases, and 14 bases lay between the germline ends. Germline loops: CDR1 DFQATT, CDR2 SNEGSKA (reference sequence). The CDR3 extends over 13 amino acids. The DNA of the CDR3 is TGCAGTGCTAGAGATCCCCCTAGGAGGCCCCAGTACTTC. It yields the protein CSARDPPRRPQYF.

There are a few counts of this clonotype. For the CDR3, the DNA is TGTGCCAGCAGTGCGAGGGGCGGGGGCACTGAAGCTTTCTTT. Protein: CASSARGGGTEAFF. The chain recombines TRBV2 with TRBJ1-1; possible D gene TRBD1, 5 bases. CDR1 is SNHLY and CDR2 is FYNNEI in the germline V gene. Trimming left V 4 bases short and J 4 bases short, with 13 bases between. The CDR3 contains 14 residues.

This rearrangement joins TRBV7-2 to TRBJ2-3; TRBD2 agrees at 15 bases. The germline V gene encodes CDR1 SGHTA and CDR2 FQGNSA. J was trimmed by 6 bases and V by 1 base; bases with no gene match: 8. The CDR3 covers 18 residues. The CDR3 is CASSLGWTSGRAWDTQYF. The CDR3 DNA is TGTGCCAGCAGCTTAGGCTGGACTAGCGGGAGGGCCTGGGATACGCAGTATTTT.